The 27 T cell receptor beta chains presented below share a single source sample, sequenced in a study of T cells in Graves' hyperthyroidism and ophthalmopathy (dated by TCRdb to the late 2010s). Libraries were made using multiplex PCR. Instrument used: Illumina HiSeq 2000. Amplification of TCR beta CDR3 regions was carried out from RNA transcripts. A first-round RT-PCR of the TCR CDR3 used the HTBI primer set with the Qiagen OneStep RT-PCR kit. The public sequencing data were trimmed at Q25 with fastp and processed into clonotypes with MiXCR by TCRdb, which kept only in-frame beta chains. CDR3 protein sequences are deduplicated, and each keeps its most common genes and DNA. This sample holds fewer than 400,000 distinct CDR3 sequences; roughly 25% were observed only once. 70% to 75% of the sample is taken by the ten largest. The sequencing sample was made of blood. The receptors come from a man aged 45-65 years with Graves' hyperthyroidism.

The V and J genes are TRBV3-1 and TRBJ2-1, with 10 bases matching TRBD2. J gave up 7 bases and V 4 bases, and 7 bases lay outside the gene matches. Germline V CDR1 and CDR2: LGHDT, YNNKEL (reference sequence). The CDR3 runs 15 residues. In DNA form, the CDR3 reads TGTGCCAGCAGCCCCGGGACTAGCGATATGAATGAGCAGTTCTTC. This codes for CASSPGTSDMNEQFF.

As for this clonotype: With a much larger clone just one base away, this may be a read error. The chain recombines TRBV2 with TRBJ1-2, with 9 bases identical to TRBD1. This CDR3 is built from 14 residues. CDR1 is SNHLY and CDR2 is FYNNEI in the germline V gene. CDR3 amino acids: CASSADRGSYGHTF. Here the CDR3 DNA reads TGTGCCAGCAGTGCGGACAGGGGAAGCTATGGCCACACCTTC. The full variable domain, completed using reference TRBV2 and TRBJ1-2, is EPEVTQTPSHQVTQMGQEVILRCVPISNHLYFYWYRQILGQKVEFLVSFYNNEISEKSEIFDDQFSVERPDGSNFTLKIRSTKLEDSAMYFCASSADRGSYGHTFGSGTRLTVV.

This clonotype was detected a few times. The V and J genes are TRBV28 and TRBJ2-2; D gene uncertain. The ends were cut back, 3 bases at V and 4 bases at J, with 12 bases in the middle. Germline V CDR1 and CDR2: MDHEN, SYDVKM. The length of the CDR3 is 15 residues. For the CDR3, the DNA is TGTGCCAGCAGTTTTCCGGAAATTCGCACCGGGGAGCTGTTTTTT. It encodes CASSFPEIRTGELFF.

This clonotype was recorded many times. This CDR3 reads CASSETVNRPTDTQYF. The CDR3 DNA follows: TGTGCCAGCAGTGAAACGGTGAACAGACCCACAGATACGCAGTATTTT. This chain joins TRBV6-1 and TRBJ2-3; D is ambiguous. Trimming removed 2 bases from V and 2 bases from J, with 14 bases in between. Germline CDR1 MNHNS, CDR2 SASEGT. This CDR3 contains 16 residues.

The chain carries TRBV30 and TRBJ2-7, with 9 positions matching TRBD1. Trimming took 2 bases from V and 6 from J; bases not matched to a gene: 8. Germline V CDR1 and CDR2: GTSNPN, SVGIG (reference sequence). The CDR3 is 14 amino acids. This CDR3 reads CAWSRLPTGGEQYF. CDR3 in DNA: TGTGCCTGGAGTCGATTACCGACAGGGGGCGAGCAGTACTTC.

This rearrangement joins TRBV6-4 to TRBJ2-1; 8 bases line up with TRBD2. This CDR3 is 14 amino acids long. CDR1 is MRHNA and CDR2 is SNTAGT in the germline V gene. After removal of 6 bases from V and 10 bases from J, the junction contained 11 bases not matched to a gene. CDR3 protein: CASSLAGAPGEQFF. The CDR3 DNA is TGTGCCAGCAGCCTAGCGGGCGCCCCTGGAGAGCAGTTCTTC.

The table lists this clonotype with a few counts. V gene TRBV6-8 combines with J gene TRBJ2-5; a weak D match, TRBD1 (5 bases). Trimming pared 10 bases from V and 2 bases from J, leaving 14 bases between. Germline V gives CDR1 MNHGY, CDR2 SAAAGT. CDR3 length: 13 residues. The CDR3 loop reads CAMGRATQETQYF. The CDR3 nucleotides read TGTGCCATGGGGCGAGCGACACAAGAGACCCAGTACTTC.

The sample holds many counts of this clonotype. The rearrangement uses TRBV28 and TRBJ2-7; 9 bases match TRBD1. There are 13 residues in the CDR3. Per the germline V gene, CDR1 is MDHEN and CDR2 is SYDVKM. With 6 bases clipped from V and 8 bases from J, the junction kept 8 bases outside the gene matches. The CDR3 region is CASSPTDRGKQYF. CDR3 bases: TGTGCCAGCAGCCCCACCGACAGGGGGAAGCAGTACTTC.

There are a few counts of this clonotype. V usage is TRBV20-1 and J usage is TRBJ2-1; no firm D call. In germline, CDR1 is DFQATT, CDR2 SNEGSKA (reference sequence). The length of the CDR3 is 15 residues. Trimming left V 4 bases short and J 7 bases short, with 20 bases between. In DNA form, the CDR3 reads TGCAGTGCTAACCGAGGAGTAAGTAATTGGAATGAGCAGTTCTTC. It codes for CSANRGVSNWNEQFF.

This chain connects TRBV20-1 to TRBJ2-5; tentative D call: TRBD2 (5 bases). Germline V gives CDR1 DFQATT, CDR2 SNEGSKA (reference sequence). V lost 5 bases to trimming and J lost 4 bases, with 17 bases between them. This CDR3 comprises 14 residues. CDR3 in amino acids: CSAEGGEEPETQYF. CDR3 DNA sequence: TGCAGTGCTGAGGGCGGAGAGGAGCCAGAGACCCAGTACTTC.

This clonotype occurred many times. This sequence joins TRBV10-3 and TRBJ1-1, with D uncertain. Germline V gives CDR1 ENHRY, CDR2 SYGVKD. The CDR3 covers 11 residues. The ends were cut back, 6 bases at V and 6 bases at J, with 8 bases in the middle. The CDR3 region is CAIRSGPEAFF. The DNA for the CDR3 is TGTGCCATCAGGTCTGGGCCTGAAGCTTTCTTT.

This clonotype was seen a few times. The rearrangement uses TRBV30 and TRBJ1-6; D is undetermined. Trimming left V 5 bases short and J 0 bases short, with 8 bases between. The CDR3 runs 14 residues. Germline loops: CDR1 GTSNPN, CDR2 SVGIG (reference sequence). DNA of the CDR3: TGTGCCTGGTGCAGGAGCTCCTATAATTCACCCCTCCACTTT. Translated: CAWCRSSYNSPLHF.

This clonotype has a handful of counts. The CDR3 bases are TGCAGTGCTTCACCGCTGACTACCTCCTACGAGCAGTACTTC. This gives the protein CSASPLTTSYEQYF. This sequence joins TRBV20-1 and TRBJ2-7, with a weak D call TRBD2 (5 bases). The CDR3 loop spans 14 amino acids. The V gene lost 5 bases and the J gene lost 0 bases, with 14 bases spanning the gap. Germline-derived CDR1 and CDR2 are DFQATT and SNEGSKA (reference sequence).

This clonotype showed up just a few times. The rearrangement joins TRBV11-2 to TRBJ2-1, with a tentative D call TRBD2 (6 bases). V gave up 3 bases and J gave up 4 bases, with 13 bases separating them. The germline V gene has CDR1 SGHAT and CDR2 FQNNGV. The CDR3 totals 15 residues. The CDR3 nucleotides are TGTGCCAGCAGCTTTCTGGGGGAGGAATACAATGAGCAGTTCTTC. It encodes CASSFLGEEYNEQFF. The whole variable domain, filled in from reference TRBV11-2 and TRBJ2-1, reads EAGVAQSPRYKIIEKRQSVAFWCNPISGHATLYWYQQILGQGPKLLIQFQNNGVVDDSQLPKDRFSAERLKGVDSTLKIQPAKLEDSAVYLCASSFLGEEYNEQFFGPGTRLTVL.

J is TRBJ2-3 and V is TRBV12-3 or TRBV12-4; 9 nucleotides line up with TRBD1. This CDR3 is built from 15 residues. The V gene end was trimmed by 7 bases and the J gene end by 6 bases; junction bases not matched to a gene: 11. The CDR3 is CASISRDREEDTQYF. The CDR3 bases are TGTGCCAGCATCAGCCGGGACAGGGAAGAGGATACGCAGTATTTT.

The CDR3 nucleotides read TGCGCCAGCAGCACAGGGACAGGTTTGAACACTGAAGCTTTCTTT. Protein: CASSTGTGLNTEAFF. The V call is TRBV5-1, the J call TRBJ1-1, with TRBD1 matching 8 bases. V was pared by 4 bases and J by 0 bases, with 5 bases of the junction left unmatched. CDR3 length: 15 residues. Germline V gene lookup returns CDR1 SGHRS and CDR2 YFSETQ.

The V gene is TRBV5-4, the J gene TRBJ2-1; the match to TRBD2 covers 7 bases. J gave up 4 bases and V 4 bases, and 8 bases lay outside the gene matches. The CDR3 is 15 amino acids. Germline CDR1 and CDR2: SGHNT and YYREEE (reference sequence). The CDR3 nucleotides read TGTGCCAGCAGCCCCGGTGGGAGGGCTTACAATGAGCAGTTCTTC. It specifies CASSPGGRAYNEQFF. Full variable domain (missing parts from reference TRBV5-4 and TRBJ2-1): ETGVTQSPTHLIKTRGQQVTLRCSSQSGHNTVSWYQQALGQGPQFIFQYYREEENGRGNFPPRFSGLQFPNYSSELNVNALELDDSALYLCASSPGGRAYNEQFFGPGTRLTVL.

The CDR3: CSANELTGGQETQYF. The CDR3 bases are TGCAGTGCTAACGAATTGACCGGCGGCCAAGAGACCCAGTACTTC. The J gene is TRBJ2-5, the V gene TRBV20-1; D not resolved. This CDR3 comprises 15 residues. V lost 4 bases to trimming and J lost 1 base, with 16 bases between them. Germline-derived CDR1 and CDR2 are DFQATT and SNEGSKA (reference sequence).

This clonotype was recorded many times. The chain is built from TRBV28 and TRBJ1-1; D unresolved. CDR1 and CDR2 (germline): MDHEN, SYDVKM. V shed 4 bases and J shed 0 bases, with 9 bases lying between them. There are 14 residues in the CDR3. The CDR3, as DNA: TGTGCCAGCAGTTCAATTGACATGAACACTGAAGCTTTCTTT. Translating it yields CASSSIDMNTEAFF.

A few counts support this clonotype. The chain combines TRBV6-1 with TRBJ1-6; 9 bases agree with TRBD1. V lost 7 bases, J lost 10 bases, and 8 bases stayed unmatched. The CDR3 sequence is 14 residues long. Germline V gives CDR1 MNHNS, CDR2 SASEGT. CDR3 residues: CASTFDRGRSPLHF. Written as DNA, the CDR3 is TGTGCCAGCACCTTCGACAGGGGGAGATCACCCCTCCACTTT.

The rearrangement links TRBV20-1 to TRBJ2-5, with TRBD2 identical over 11 bases. This CDR3 has 13 amino acids. J gave up 6 bases and V 5 bases, and 5 bases lay outside the gene matches. Germline V gene lookup returns CDR1 DFQATT and CDR2 SNEGSKA (reference sequence). CDR3 in amino acids: CSAVAGGRQTQYF. The CDR3 DNA follows: TGCAGTGCTGTAGCGGGAGGGAGGCAGACCCAGTACTTC.

This clonotype was observed a handful of times. This sequence joins TRBV29-1 and TRBJ2-1, with D uncertain. The CDR3 is 14 amino acids. Germline V gene data show CDR1 as SQVTM and CDR2 as ANQGSEA. Trimming cost V 4 bases and J 2 bases, with 12 bases left between them. The CDR3 loop is CSVADAGAYNEQFF. CDR3 nucleotides: TGCAGCGTTGCTGATGCTGGGGCCTACAATGAGCAGTTCTTC.

This clonotype has a count of ten or more. The chain joins TRBV28 to TRBJ1-2; D is perhaps TRBD1 (6 bases). Germline values: CDR1 MDHEN, CDR2 SYDVKM. The V end was cut by 6 bases, the J end by 8 bases, with 16 bases between. This CDR3 is 13 amino acids long. CDR3 bases: TGTGCCAGCAGCGTCAGGGGCAGGGACGGCTACACCTTC. Translated, it gives CASSVRGRDGYTF.

This clonotype was seen more than once but under ten times. The rearrangement uses TRBV28 and TRBJ2-3, with 11 bases lining up with TRBD2. The CDR3 sequence is 16 residues long. In germline, CDR1 is MDHEN, CDR2 SYDVKM. V lost 4 bases, J lost 3 bases, and 6 bases stayed unmatched. The CDR3 loop reads CASSSPGLAVTDTQYF. Written as DNA, the CDR3 is TGTGCCAGCAGTTCGCCGGGACTAGCGGTAACAGATACGCAGTATTTT.

V and J are TRBV6-9 and TRBJ2-7; TRBD2 aligns across 7 bases. Per the germline V gene, CDR1 is MNHGY and CDR2 is SVAAGI. The trim removed 7 bases at V and 1 base at J, leaving 13 bases unmatched. This CDR3 contains 16 residues. CDR3 region: CASNYAGPGGSYEQYF. CDR3 DNA: TGTGCCAGCAATTACGCGGGGCCCGGGGGGTCCTACGAGCAGTACTTC.

This clonotype was seen at least ten times. The genes are TRBV3-1 and TRBJ1-4; TRBD1 aligns across 11 bases. J lost 7 bases, V lost 4 bases, and 5 bases had no gene match. The CDR3 contains 15 residues. From germline, CDR1 is LGHDT and CDR2 YNNKEL (reference sequence). The CDR3 sequence is CASSPTGTGGEKLFF. The CDR3 DNA reads TGTGCCAGCAGCCCCACCGGGACAGGGGGTGAAAAACTGTTTTTT.

This clonotype was detected many times. The genes are TRBV7-2 and TRBJ2-7, with D possibly being TRBD2 (6 bases). V lost 4 bases and J lost 2, with 9 bases in between. CDR1 and CDR2 (germline): SGHTA, FQGNSA. The CDR3 is 13 residues long. The CDR3 loop is CASSSGLPYEQYF. CDR3 DNA: TGTGCCAGCAGCTCGGGACTTCCCTACGAGCAGTACTTC.